Sequencing of this T cell receptor (beta chain) was carried out in a study of blood T cell repertoires in COVID-19. The wider study: T cells, B-cell-depleted T cells, or PBMCs provided the cDNA or gDNA that served as material.

Germline V gene data show CDR1 as KGHSH and CDR2 as LQKENI. Between the trimmed V and J ends, which lost 3 bases and 0 bases, there was a span of 8 bases. CDR3 length: 14 amino acids. The assay was immunoSEQ multiplex PCR, and TCRdb's table has in-frame clones only and misses some. The sample includes under 200,000 clones, roughly 72% of them seen just once. Material: peripheral blood. This TCR derives from a woman older than 75 with acute or convalescent COVID-19. This rearrangement joins TRBV18 to TRBJ1-1; D unresolved. In DNA, the CDR3 is TGTGCCAGCTCACCGAGGGCTATGAACACTGAAGCTTTCTTT. Amino acids: CASSPRAMNTEAFF.